A single sample gave rise to the 8 T cell receptor beta chains below, sequenced in a study of T-cell reconstitution after alpha-beta-depleted transplantation in children. Preparation of the TCRbeta library was carried out with unique molecular identifiers. MiXCR, run by TCRdb on the PCR reads, gives a single entry per CDR3 protein. This sample carries about 540,000 distinct CDR3 sequences, about 17% of them seen once, and the ten largest clones take about 3.1%. The specimen was PBMCs from the stem cell graft donor, collected from the stem cell graft. The receptors were sampled from a human donor who donated a stem cell graft to a child with acute lymphoblastic leukemia.

This clonotype was observed a handful of times. The CDR3: CASSSNPGTVNEKLFF. For the CDR3, the DNA is TGCGCCAGCAGCTCAAATCCCGGGACAGTTAATGAAAAACTGTTTTTT. The chain uses TRBV5-1 and TRBJ1-4; 7 positions match TRBD1. V shed 3 bases and J 4 bases; nucleotides not matched to a gene: 9. The germline CDR1 and CDR2 sequences are SGHRS and YFSETQ. The CDR3 runs 16 residues.

V is TRBV5-1 and J is TRBJ1-1; 7 nucleotides align to TRBD1. Germline V lookup: CDR1 SGHRS, CDR2 YFSETQ. Losses at the gene ends were 0 bases for V and 0 bases for J; bases not matched to a gene: 11. The CDR3 has 18 residues. The CDR3 sequence: CASSLGWGQGEVNTEAFF. Here the CDR3 DNA reads TGCGCCAGCAGCTTGGGCTGGGGCCAGGGGGAAGTGAACACTGAAGCTTTCTTT.

This sequence joins TRBV3-1 and TRBJ2-1; 14 nucleotides agree with TRBD2. Germline CDR1 LGHDT, CDR2 YNNKEL (reference sequence). The CDR3 length is 21 residues. The V gene end was trimmed by 4 bases and the J gene end by 6 bases; junction bases not matched to a gene: 20. CDR3 in amino acids: CASSRKKGGATGTSGSNEQFF. The CDR3 DNA sequence: TGTGCCAGCAGCCGGAAAAAAGGGGGCGCGACCGGGACTAGCGGGAGCAATGAGCAGTTCTTC.

The chain links TRBV29-1 to TRBJ1-2; TRBD1 might be the D (5 bases). There are 12 residues in the CDR3. Between the trimmed V and J ends, which lost 3 bases and 8 bases, there was a span of 13 bases. CDR1 SQVTM and CDR2 ANQGSEA come from the germline V gene. This chain's CDR3 is CSVDPRVGGYTF. The CDR3 DNA is TGCAGCGTTGATCCCAGGGTCGGGGGCTACACCTTC.

This rearrangement joins TRBV20-1 to TRBJ2-1; 8 nucleotides align to TRBD2. The CDR3 spans 13 residues. V gave up 4 bases and J gave up 4 bases; unmatched junction bases: 3. Germline CDR1 is DFQATT and CDR2 is SNEGSKA (reference sequence). The CDR3 reads CSAIPSGYNEQFF. CDR3 DNA sequence: TGCAGTGCTATCCCTAGCGGGTACAATGAGCAGTTCTTC.

With respect to this clonotype: Germline is not matched at one junction end, which may reflect a read error. The V gene is TRBV27, the J gene TRBJ2-2; D is tentatively TRBD1 or TRBD2 (6 bases each). The CDR3 has 14 amino acids. CDR1 and CDR2 from the germline V gene are MNHEY and SMNVEV (reference sequence). This CDR3 reads CASSYTGAGGELFF. The CDR3 bases are TGTGCCAGCAGTTATACGGGGGCTGGCGGGGAGCTGTTTTTC.

This clonotype has more than one count but fewer than ten. The DNA is omitted, as the CDR3 cannot be located on it reliably, and the CDR3 follows TCRdb's listing. CDR3 in amino acids: CASSTSGSEQFF. The chain links TRBV4-1 to TRBJ2-1. The CDR3 numbers 12 amino acids, ends counted. Germline CDR1 is MGHRA and CDR2 is YSYEKL.

The V and J genes are TRBV19 and TRBJ2-1; 12 bases fit TRBD2. The CDR3 has 18 residues. The J segment lost 0 bases and the V segment lost 3 bases, leaving 6 bases of the junction unmatched. Germline V lookup: CDR1 LNHDA, CDR2 SQIVND (reference sequence). For the CDR3, the DNA is TGTGCCAGTAGTATGGTGACTAGCGGGGGAAGCTCCTACAATGAGCAGTTCTTC. It is translated as CASSMVTSGGSSYNEQFF. Full variable domain (remainder filled in from reference TRBV19 and TRBJ2-1): DGGITQSPKYLFRKEGQNVTLSCEQNLNHDAMYWYRQDPGQGLRLIYYSQIVNDFQKGDIAEGYSVSREKKESFPLTVTSAQKNPTAFYLCASSMVTSGGSSYNEQFFGPGTRLTVL.